These T cell receptor beta chains were read from a single sample in a study of OX40 agonist ivuxolimab in advanced cancers. The table came from immunoSEQ multiplex PCR; TCRdb's copy has only in-frame clones and leaves some out. The table lists approximately 50,000 clones, 86% of them singletons. Specimen: CD4+ or CD8+ T cells sorted from blood, collected in a trial of the OX40 agonist ivuxolimab. The receptors come from an adult with an advanced solid tumor such as melanoma, head and neck, liver or kidney cancer. CDR3s include the opening cysteine and the closing phenylalanine or tryptophan.

V	J	CDR3
TRBV7-2	TRBJ2-7	CASSFSGASEQYF
TRBV7-9	TRBJ1-2	CASSQDRVDGYTF
TRBV5-1	TRBJ2-7	CASSGTGGTYEQYF
TRBV15	TRBJ1-5	CATSRDKGYNQPQHF
TRBV5-1	TRBJ1-4	CASSLRGRGEKLFF
TRBV5-1	TRBJ2-7	CASSGVPGDEQYF
TRBV7-8	TRBJ1-1	CASSPSLVDTEAFF
TRBV6-1	TRBJ2-1	CASSAGTRVDEQFF
TRBV5-4	TRBJ2-3	CASSPAGTDTQYF
TRBV29-1	TRBJ2-7	CSVGQSYEQYF
TRBV6-4	TRBJ2-1	CASSDRGLGNEQFF
TRBV5-1	TRBJ2-3	CASSKDSTDTQYF
TRBV5-1	TRBJ1-4	CASSGTVTNEKLFF
TRBV7-2	TRBJ2-7	CASSFRVAMSPSSYEQYF
TRBV28	TRBJ2-7	CASRKGGSSYEQYF
TRBV4-1	TRBJ1-5	CASSQAGRGNQPQHF
TRBV2	TRBJ1-4	CASRAQGWVNEKLFF
TRBV30	TRBJ2-5	CVCMYGGGQETQYF
TRBV5-1	TRBJ2-7	CASKQGAYEQYF
TRBV5-5	TRBJ1-4	CASSLRSRVVEKLFF
TRBV7-2	TRBJ1-6	CASSFQGQGSPLHF
TRBV30	TRBJ2-7	CAFKKGLADTSYEQYF
TRBV2	TRBJ2-1	CASSVGGPEQFF
TRBV2	TRBJ1-5	CASRAGGLWNQPQHF
TRBV5-1	TRBJ1-4	CASSLDGQGYEKLFF
TRBV29-1	TRBJ2-1	CSVDGASYNEQFF
TRBV5-6	TRBJ2-2	CASSVFGELFF
TRBV18	TRBJ2-6	CASSPIQGSGANVLTF
TRBV10-3	TRBJ2-1	CAISDGTGVNEQFF
TRBV5-1	TRBJ2-2	CASEQGANLGELFF
TRBV30	TRBJ2-1	CAWSTRTSGGYNEQFF
TRBV2	TRBJ2-1	CASRAGSEQFF
TRBV7-3	TRBJ2-1	CASSKSGNEQFF
TRBV6-5	TRBJ2-2	CASSYRYTGGELFF